These 18 T cell receptor beta chains were all obtained from the same sample, sequenced in a study of identical twins. TCRdb re-called the 5' RACE reads with MiXCR, one entry per CDR3 protein. The top ten clones hold about 7.1% of a sample with under 350,000 distinct CDR3 sequences, less than 9.5% of them seen once. Separately, the same data were catalogued under a study of yellow fever vaccine responses in identical twins.

The sample taken for sequencing was CD8+ T cells sorted from blood. Receptors were obtained from a woman under 30 in good health.

This clonotype was detected ten times or more. The rearrangement uses TRBV7-9 and TRBJ2-3; D remains unclear. The length of the CDR3 is 15 residues. V was cut by 5 bases and J by 1 base, with 13 bases left in between. Germline CDR1 and CDR2: SEHNR and FQNEAQ (reference sequence). CDR3 protein: CASSGLLGGTDTQYF. CDR3 nucleotide sequence: TGTGCCAGCAGCGGCCTCCTAGGTGGCACAGATACGCAGTATTTT.

V gene TRBV9 combines with J gene TRBJ2-5; 7 bases fit TRBD2. The length of the CDR3 is 14 residues. The V gene end was trimmed by 2 bases and the J gene end by 4 bases; junction bases not matched to a gene: 5. The V gene's germline CDR1 is SGDLS and CDR2 YYNGEE. In nucleotides, the CDR3 is TGTGCCAGCAGCGTTGCGGGAGCGGGAGAGACCCAGTACTTC. This encodes CASSVAGAGETQYF.

The chain couples TRBV20-1 to TRBJ2-7; perhaps TRBD1 as D (5 bases). CDR3 length equals 13 residues. Trimming shortened V by 6 bases and J by 1 base, and 13 bases separated the two germline ends. Germline V gives CDR1 DFQATT, CDR2 SNEGSKA (reference sequence). CDR3 amino acids: CSALPDTSYEQYF. As DNA, the CDR3 is TGCAGTGCCCTCCCGGACACGTCCTACGAGCAGTACTTC.

This clonotype was observed many times. This chain connects TRBV2 to TRBJ1-2; perhaps TRBD1 as D (6 bases). Looked up from germline, CDR1 is SNHLY and CDR2 is FYNNEI. The CDR3 contains 15 residues. The ends were cut back, 0 bases at V and 4 bases at J, with 12 bases in the middle. CDR3 residues: CASSEALAGAYGYTF. CDR3 sequence (DNA): TGTGCCAGCAGTGAAGCGCTTGCAGGGGCCTATGGCTACACCTTC.

This clonotype turned up a few times. The rearrangement joins TRBV29-1 to TRBJ2-7; 7 positions agree with TRBD2. J gave up 2 bases and V 4 bases, and 5 bases lay outside the gene matches. Germline CDR1 SQVTM, CDR2 ANQGSEA. CDR3 size: 13 residues. CDR3 sequence (DNA): TGCAGCGTTGGGGCTAGCGGCACCTACGAGCAGTACTTC. Its translation: CSVGASGTYEQYF.

The gene calls are TRBV12-3 or TRBV12-4 and TRBJ2-1; the D is unclear. Trimming took off 3 bases at V and 6 bases at J, with 9 bases between the two ends. The CDR3 spans 13 residues. The CDR3 coding sequence is TGTGCCAGCAGTTTTGGGTTTTTCAATGAGCAGTTCTTC. Translation: CASSFGFFNEQFF.

The chain combines TRBV4-3 with TRBJ2-6; no firm D call. Germline CDR1 is LGHNA and CDR2 is YSLEER. The V gene lost 0 bases and the J gene lost 0 bases, with 18 bases spanning the gap. The CDR3 is 20 amino acids. The CDR3 sequence is CASSQDGPKSHYSGANVLTF. In nucleotides, the CDR3 is TGCGCCAGCAGCCAAGATGGACCGAAATCCCACTACTCTGGGGCCAACGTCCTGACTTTC.

This clonotype has at least ten counts. J is TRBJ2-7 and V is TRBV4-2, with TRBD2 matching 8 bases. The CDR3 runs to 16 residues. V was clipped by 0 bases and J by 2 bases; unmatched bases: 6. Germline V gene sequence: CDR1 LGHNA, CDR2 YNFKEQ. The CDR3 DNA reads TGTGCCAGCAGCCAAGAAGCCACGGGAGGGACCTACGAGCAGTACTTC. Encoded protein: CASSQEATGGTYEQYF.

The V and J genes are TRBV5-1 and TRBJ1-1; TRBD1 matches at 7 bases. V dropped 2 bases and J dropped 1; count of bases not matched to a gene: 5. Germline CDR1 SGHRS, CDR2 YFSETQ. This CDR3 region has 15 residues. The DNA of the CDR3 is TGCGCCAGCAGCTTCTACGGACAGGCGAACACTGAAGCTTTCTTT. Amino acid sequence: CASSFYGQANTEAFF.

Many counts were recorded for this clonotype. The chain employs TRBV14 and TRBJ2-7, with D perhaps TRBD1 (5 bases). CDR3 length: 17 residues. CDR1 and CDR2 from the germline V gene are SGHDN and FVKESK. Trimming removed 4 bases from V and 7 bases from J, with 26 bases in between. CDR3 sequence (DNA): TGTGCCAGCAGCCCAGAGATAGCAGGGCACGTAGCCGATGAGCAGTACTTC. This codes for CASSPEIAGHVADEQYF.

There are a few counts of this clonotype. V is TRBV6-1 and J is TRBJ2-3; a possible D gene is TRBD2 (7 bases). CDR1 is MNHNS and CDR2 is SASEGT in the germline V gene. This CDR3 is built from 14 residues. Trimming shortened V by 5 bases and J by 6 bases, and 15 bases separated the two germline ends. The CDR3 DNA reads TGTGCCAGCAGTCCGGCGGGGGCGGAGGATACGCAGTATTTT. Translated, it gives CASSPAGAEDTQYF.

This clonotype was detected ten times or more. J is TRBJ2-7 and V is TRBV15; 7 nucleotides align to TRBD2. The CDR3 sequence is 16 residues long. Germline V CDR1 and CDR2: LNHNV, YYDKDF (reference sequence). The J segment lost 0 bases and the V segment lost 0 bases, leaving 5 bases of the junction unmatched. The CDR3 DNA is TGTGCCACCAGCAGAGATAAGGGGAGGGACTCCTACGAGCAGTACTTC. Amino acid sequence: CATSRDKGRDSYEQYF.

In this sample, this clonotype turned up many times. The chain recombines TRBV6-5 with TRBJ1-4, with 9 bases fitting TRBD1. The germline gives CDR1 MNHEY, CDR2 SVGAGI. With V trimmed by 2 bases and J by 11 bases, 3 bases remained unmatched. This CDR3 contains 13 residues. The CDR3 is CASSYGQGTKLFF. Here the CDR3 DNA reads TGTGCCAGCAGTTACGGACAGGGGACCAAACTGTTTTTT.

This clonotype was counted at least ten times. This rearrangement joins TRBV28 to TRBJ2-2, with D uncertain. Germline CDR1 reads MDHEN; CDR2 reads SYDVKM. This CDR3 region has 13 residues. V lost 6 bases and J lost 3, with 8 bases in between. Here the CDR3 reads CASSLLDTGELFF. The CDR3 coding sequence is TGTGCCAGCAGCCTGCTAGACACCGGGGAGCTGTTTTTT. The full variable domain, rest sourced from reference TRBV28 and TRBJ2-2, is DVKVTQSSRYLVKRTGEKVFLECVQDMDHENMFWYRQDPGLGLRLIYFSYDVKMKEKGDIPEGYSVSREKKERFSLILESASTNQTSMYLCASSLLDTGELFFGEGSRLTVL.

This clonotype was picked up a small number of times. The rearrangement uses TRBV4-3 and TRBJ2-7; D is perhaps TRBD2 (6 bases). Deletions cut 4 bases from V and 2 bases from J, with 12 bases between. Per germline, CDR1 LGHNA and CDR2 YSLEER. The CDR3 loop spans 14 amino acids. DNA of the CDR3: TGCGCCAGCAGCCCAGGTTCGGGGGCCTACGAGCAGTACTTC. This translates into CASSPGSGAYEQYF.

The chain couples TRBV9 to TRBJ2-3, with unresolved D. The CDR3 runs to 17 residues. CDR1 SGDLS and CDR2 YYNGEE come from the germline V gene. V was trimmed by 0 bases and J by 0 bases, leaving 14 bases between them. The CDR3 region is CASSVDGGSSSTDTQYF. The CDR3 nucleotides read TGTGCCAGCAGCGTAGATGGTGGGTCCTCTAGCACAGATACGCAGTATTTT.

The chain joins TRBV27 to TRBJ2-7; 9 bases match TRBD1. This CDR3 comprises 16 residues. V dropped 0 bases and J dropped 4; count of bases not matched to a gene: 7. CDR1 and CDR2 (germline): MNHEY, SMNVEV (reference sequence). CDR3 region: CASSLSRTGVSYEQYF. CDR3 coding DNA: TGTGCCAGCAGTTTATCGCGGACAGGGGTCTCTTACGAGCAGTACTTC.

This clonotype has a count of ten or more. The rearrangement joins TRBV5-6 to TRBJ2-2; TRBD2 matches 13 bases. Losses at the gene ends were 3 bases for V and 7 bases for J; bases not matched to a gene: 15. Germline V gives CDR1 SGHDT, CDR2 YYEEEE. The CDR3 is 19 amino acids. Here the CDR3 DNA reads TGTGCCAGCAGCTCAATCAGGACTAGCGGGGGCCTACTGGGCGGGGAGCTGTTTTTT. It is translated as CASSSIRTSGGLLGGELFF.